The 15 T cell receptor beta chains listed next were all sequenced from one sample in a study of shared clonotypes between healthy human individuals. Assay: immunoSEQ multiplex PCR; the TCRdb copy retains only in-frame clones and omits some. Among over a million clones, around three quarters were seen once, and the ten largest hold 0.5% to 0.6%. Sequences were obtained from memory CD4+ T cells from PBMCs. Stated subset: CD45RA-negative fraction. The receptors stem from a man younger than 30 in good health. Some clones in this sample may be carry-over from other donors' samples.

J is TRBJ2-7 and V is TRBV28; D is undetermined. Per germline, CDR1 MDHEN and CDR2 SYDVKM. CDR3 length equals 13 residues. V dropped 6 bases and J dropped 3 bases, with 12 bases sitting between them. The CDR3 nucleotides read TGTGCCAGCAGCCCCAGACAAGTCTACGAGCAGTACTTC. Translated: CASSPRQVYEQYF.

This clone was counted only a few times. The chain is built from TRBV18 and TRBJ1-1; no clear D. CDR1 and CDR2 from the germline V gene are KGHSH and LQKENI. The CDR3 loop spans 15 amino acids. The V gene lost 3 bases and the J gene lost 5 bases, with 16 bases spanning the gap. The CDR3 DNA is TGTGCCAGCTCACCCCTGGAAGGGAGAAGGACTGAAGCTTTCTTT. It translates to CASSPLEGRRTEAFF.

The rearrangement joins TRBV6-6 to TRBJ1-1, with D possibly being TRBD1 (5 bases). This CDR3 is built from 11 residues. V was trimmed by 8 bases and J by 5 bases, leaving 9 bases between them. Germline V gives CDR1 MNHNY, CDR2 SVGAGI (reference sequence). The CDR3 DNA sequence: TGTGCCAGCGGGGCGCGGACTGAAGCTTTCTTT. It codes for CASGARTEAFF.

The chain links TRBV5-5 to TRBJ1-5; no clear D gene. Germline values: CDR1 SGHKS, CDR2 YYEKEE (reference sequence). The ends were cut back, 1 base at V and 0 bases at J, with 8 bases in the middle. This CDR3 contains 15 residues. The CDR3 DNA is TGTGCCAGCAGCTTGATGATTAATAGCAATCAGCCCCAGCATTTT. Its protein product is CASSLMINSNQPQHF.

V is TRBV6-5 and J is TRBJ2-7, with D perhaps TRBD1 or TRBD2 (5 bases each). CDR1 and CDR2 from the germline V gene are MNHEY and SVGAGI. The CDR3 is 13 residues long. V lost 5 bases to trimming and J lost 1 base, with 9 bases between them. The CDR3 DNA follows: TGTGCCAGCAGTCGGGACGGATCCTACGAGCAGTACTTC. Its translation: CASSRDGSYEQYF.

This clone was observed a handful of times. J is TRBJ1-1 and V is TRBV5-1; D is perhaps TRBD1 (5 bases). The CDR3 is made up of 14 amino acids. Trimming stripped 7 bases from V and 1 base from J, with 14 bases between. In germline, CDR1 is SGHRS, CDR2 YFSETQ. The CDR3 loop is CASARRTPNTEAFF. The DNA for the CDR3 is TGCGCCAGCGCCAGGCGGACACCGAACACTGAAGCTTTCTTT. The full variable domain, completed using reference TRBV5-1 and TRBJ1-1, is KAGVTQTPRYLIKTRGQQVTLSCSPISGHRSVSWYQQTPGQGLQFLFEYFSETQRNKGNFPGRFSGRQFSNSRSEMNVSTLELGDSALYLCASARRTPNTEAFFGQGTRLTVV.

This chain connects TRBV4-2 to TRBJ2-2; D not resolved. The V gene's germline CDR1 is LGHNA and CDR2 YNFKEQ. The germline V and J ends were trimmed by 6 bases and 1 base, with 15 bases remaining between them. This CDR3 contains 16 residues. The CDR3, as DNA: TGTGCCAGCAGTGCTGGGGATATTATGAACACCGGGGAGCTGTTTTTT. Translated: CASSAGDIMNTGELFF.

The V call is TRBV7-3, the J call TRBJ1-2; D gene uncertain. This CDR3 has 13 residues. Germline assignment: CDR1 SGHTA and CDR2 FQGTGA. V lost 2 bases, J lost 4 bases, and 8 bases lay in between. In DNA form, the CDR3 reads TGTGCCAGCAGCTTATCCGGGTCCTATGGCTACACCTTC. It specifies CASSLSGSYGYTF.

This clone has more than one count but fewer than ten. This chain connects TRBV11-2 to TRBJ2-7; either TRBD1 or TRBD2 may supply D (5 bases each). Trimming took off 5 bases at V and 4 bases at J, with 15 bases between the two ends. Germline V gene sequence: CDR1 SGHAT, CDR2 FQNNGV. The CDR3 runs 14 residues. CDR3 in amino acids: CASSPPGWGYEQYF. CDR3 nucleotide sequence: TGTGCCAGCAGCCCACCAGGGTGGGGGTACGAGCAGTACTTC.

The V and J genes are TRBV29-1 and TRBJ2-5, with 8 bases aligning to TRBD1. V was clipped by 7 bases and J by 3 bases; unmatched bases: 4. The CDR3 is 12 amino acids. Germline lookup yields CDR1 SQVTM and CDR2 ANQGSEA. The CDR3 DNA reads as TGCAGCGCCAAGACAGGGGAAGAGACCCAGTACTTC. It codes for CSAKTGEETQYF.

This chain links TRBV5-1 with TRBJ2-3; 11 bases line up with TRBD1. V lost 4 bases and J lost 0; bases outside the gene matches: 4. The germline V gene has CDR1 SGHRS and CDR2 YFSETQ. The CDR3 runs to 16 residues. The CDR3 nucleotides read TGCGCCAGCAGCGCCGGGACAGGGGGTAGCACAGATACGCAGTATTTT. Its protein product is CASSAGTGGSTDTQYF.

The chain couples TRBV21-1 to TRBJ2-7; TRBD2 is taken as the D call from the table, unchecked against the DNA. TRBV21-1 is given as a pseudogene. CDR3 length equals 13 residues. CDR3 sequence (DNA): TGTGCCAGAACCGGGACTAGCGGCCACGAGCAGTACTTC. This codes for CARTGTSGHEQYF.

This chain links TRBV7-9 with TRBJ2-5; perhaps TRBD2 as D (6 bases). The CDR3 extends over 14 amino acids. In germline, CDR1 is SEHNR, CDR2 FQNEAQ (reference sequence). V was trimmed by 2 bases and J by 4 bases, leaving 11 bases between them. CDR3 sequence reads: CASSLRQEGETQYF. Here the CDR3 DNA reads TGTGCCAGCAGCTTACGTCAGGAGGGAGAGACCCAGTACTTC. The whole variable domain, filled in from reference TRBV7-9 and TRBJ2-5, reads DTGVSQNPRHKITKRGQNVTFRCDPISEHNRLYWYRQTLGQGPEFLTYFQNEAQLEKSRLLSDRFSAERPKGSFSTLEIQRTEQGDSAMYLCASSLRQEGETQYFGPGTRLLVL.

This chain uses TRBV28 with TRBJ1-3, with D maybe TRBD1 (6 bases). The CDR3 has 16 residues. CDR1 MDHEN and CDR2 SYDVKM come from the germline V gene. V gave up 10 bases and J gave up 0 bases, with 19 bases separating them. The CDR3 DNA reads TGTGCCACCAGCATTGGGGGGGGGCCCTCTGGAAACACCATATATTTT. Amino acids: CATSIGGGPSGNTIYF.

V gene TRBV5-6 combines with J gene TRBJ2-2; D remains ambiguous. Trimming took 0 bases from V and 2 from J, leaving 8 bases between them. This CDR3 contains 15 residues. Germline values: CDR1 SGHDT, CDR2 YYEEEE. In DNA, the CDR3 is TGTGCCAGCAGCTTGGAGCCTGGCAACACCGGGGAGCTGTTTTTT. It encodes CASSLEPGNTGELFF.